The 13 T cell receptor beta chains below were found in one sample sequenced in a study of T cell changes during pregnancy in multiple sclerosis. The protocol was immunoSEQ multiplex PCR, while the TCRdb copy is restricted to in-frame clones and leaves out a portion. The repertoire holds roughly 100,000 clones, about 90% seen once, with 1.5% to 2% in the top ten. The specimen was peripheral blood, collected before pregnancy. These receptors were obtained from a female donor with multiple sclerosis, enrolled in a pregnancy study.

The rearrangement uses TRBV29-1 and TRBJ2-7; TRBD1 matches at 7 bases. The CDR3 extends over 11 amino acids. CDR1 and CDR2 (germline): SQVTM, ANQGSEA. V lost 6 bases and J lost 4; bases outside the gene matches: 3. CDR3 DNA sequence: TGCAGCGTCCGGGACAGATACGAGCAGTACTTC. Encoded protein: CSVRDRYEQYF.

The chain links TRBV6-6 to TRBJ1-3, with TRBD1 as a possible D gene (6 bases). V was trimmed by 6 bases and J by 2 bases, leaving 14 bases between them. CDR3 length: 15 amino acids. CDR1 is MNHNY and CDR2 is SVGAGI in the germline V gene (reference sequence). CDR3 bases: TGTGCCAGCAGCCTTGGACAGCCAGCTGGAAACACCATATATTTT. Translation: CASSLGQPAGNTIYF.

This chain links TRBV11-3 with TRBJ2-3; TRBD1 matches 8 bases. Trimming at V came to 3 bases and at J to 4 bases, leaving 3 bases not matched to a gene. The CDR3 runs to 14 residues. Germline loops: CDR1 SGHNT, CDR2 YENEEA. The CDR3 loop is CASSFGQGADTQYF. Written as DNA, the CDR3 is TGTGCCAGCAGCTTCGGACAGGGTGCAGATACGCAGTATTTT.

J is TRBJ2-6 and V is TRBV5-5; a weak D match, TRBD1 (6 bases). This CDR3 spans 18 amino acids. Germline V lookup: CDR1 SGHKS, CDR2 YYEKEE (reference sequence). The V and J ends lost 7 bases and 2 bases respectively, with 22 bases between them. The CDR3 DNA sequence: TGTGCCAGCTGGGCTACGCAGACAGGCCTCCCTGGGGCCAACGTCCTGACTTTC. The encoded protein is CASWATQTGLPGANVLTF.

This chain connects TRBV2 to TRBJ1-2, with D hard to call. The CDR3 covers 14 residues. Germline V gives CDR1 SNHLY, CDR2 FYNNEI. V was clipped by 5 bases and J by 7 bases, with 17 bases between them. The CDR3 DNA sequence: TGTGCCAGCAGTCCCCAGGTCCCGGCGCGTGGCTACACCTTC. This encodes CASSPQVPARGYTF.

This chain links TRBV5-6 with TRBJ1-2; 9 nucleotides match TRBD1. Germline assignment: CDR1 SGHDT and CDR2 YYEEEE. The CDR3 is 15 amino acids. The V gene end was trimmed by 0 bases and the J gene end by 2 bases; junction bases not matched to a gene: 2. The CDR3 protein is CASSLGDRANYGYTF. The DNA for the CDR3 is TGTGCCAGCAGCTTGGGGGACAGGGCGAACTATGGCTACACCTTC.

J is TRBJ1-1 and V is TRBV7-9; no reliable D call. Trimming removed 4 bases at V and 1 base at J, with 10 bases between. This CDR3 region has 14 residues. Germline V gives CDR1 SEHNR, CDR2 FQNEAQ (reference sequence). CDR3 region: CASSSARGNTEAFF. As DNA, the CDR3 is TGTGCCAGCAGCTCCGCGCGGGGGAACACTGAAGCTTTCTTT.

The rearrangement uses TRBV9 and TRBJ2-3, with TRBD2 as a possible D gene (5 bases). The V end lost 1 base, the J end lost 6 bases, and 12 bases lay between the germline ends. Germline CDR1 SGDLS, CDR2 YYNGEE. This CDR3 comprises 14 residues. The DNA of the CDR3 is TGTGCCAGCAGCGTATACGTAGCGCCGGATACGCAGTATTTT. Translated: CASSVYVAPDTQYF.

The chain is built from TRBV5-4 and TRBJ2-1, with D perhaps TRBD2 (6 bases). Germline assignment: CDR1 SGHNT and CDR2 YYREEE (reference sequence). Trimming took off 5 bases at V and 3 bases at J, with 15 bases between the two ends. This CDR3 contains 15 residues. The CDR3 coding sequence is TGTGCCAGCAGTATGGGGGGTGACATCTACAATGAGCAGTTCTTC. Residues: CASSMGGDIYNEQFF. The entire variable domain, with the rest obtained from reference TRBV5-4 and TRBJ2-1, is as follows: ETGVTQSPTHLIKTRGQQVTLRCSSQSGHNTVSWYQQALGQGPQFIFQYYREEENGRGNFPPRFSGLQFPNYSSELNVNALELDDSALYLCASSMGGDIYNEQFFGPGTRLTVL.

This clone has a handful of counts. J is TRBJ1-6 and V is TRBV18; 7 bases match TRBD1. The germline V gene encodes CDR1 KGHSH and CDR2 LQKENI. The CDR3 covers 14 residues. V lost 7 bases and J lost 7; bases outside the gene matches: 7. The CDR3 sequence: CASWDGTANSPLHF. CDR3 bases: TGTGCCAGCTGGGACGGGACAGCCAATTCACCCCTCCACTTT.

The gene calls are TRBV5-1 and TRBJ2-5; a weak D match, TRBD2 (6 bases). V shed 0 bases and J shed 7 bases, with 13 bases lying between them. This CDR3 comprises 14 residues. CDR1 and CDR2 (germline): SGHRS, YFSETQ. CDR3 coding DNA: TGCGCCAGCAGCTTGGAAGGGTGGGGAGGGACCCAGTACTTC. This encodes CASSLEGWGGTQYF.

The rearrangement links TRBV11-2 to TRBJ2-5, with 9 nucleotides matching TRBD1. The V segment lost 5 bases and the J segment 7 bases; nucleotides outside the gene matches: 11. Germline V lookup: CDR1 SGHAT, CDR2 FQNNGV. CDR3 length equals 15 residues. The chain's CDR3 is CASSPPGTGFGTQYF. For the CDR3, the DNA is TGTGCCAGCAGCCCCCCCGGGACAGGGTTTGGGACCCAGTACTTC.

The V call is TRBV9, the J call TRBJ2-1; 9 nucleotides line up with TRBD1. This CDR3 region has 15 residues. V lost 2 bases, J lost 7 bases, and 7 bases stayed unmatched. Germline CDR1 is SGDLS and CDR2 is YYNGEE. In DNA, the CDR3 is TGTGCCAGCAGCGTGGCGGGACAGGGCGCTAATGAGCAGTTCTTC. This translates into CASSVAGQGANEQFF.